Sequencing of this T cell receptor beta chain was carried out in a study of PD-1 blockade in classical Hodgkin lymphoma. On the study more broadly: Patients in the cohort were put on intravenous nivolumab, 3 mg/kg every 2 weeks. Study-level points and caveats: When nivolumab was started under 1 year after ASCT, patients were excluded.

In regard to this clone: The antigen is unknown.

The table came from immunoSEQ multiplex PCR; TCRdb's copy has only in-frame clones and leaves some out. The sample holds about 35,000 clones, 69% seen once. Exposure to brentuximab vedotin varied, and each patient had relapsed following autologous stem cell transplantation. This TCR was sampled from a human donor with classical Hodgkin lymphoma. Specimen: peripheral blood mononuclear cells (PBMCs), collected before the second cycle of nivolumab.

The CDR3 DNA reads as TGTGCCAGCAGCTTACAGGGGGCGGGGAACACCGGGGAGCTGTTTTTT. It encodes CASSLQGAGNTGELFF. The rearrangement joins TRBV7-3 to TRBJ2-2, with TRBD1 matching 8 bases. The length of the CDR3 is 16 residues. Germline V gives CDR1 SGHTA, CDR2 FQGTGA. Losses at the gene ends were 2 bases for V and 1 base for J; bases not matched to a gene: 3.